This TCR beta chain was sequenced for a study of blood T cell repertoires in COVID-19. About the study: Acute and convalescent COVID-19 specimens originated in the United States, Italy and Spain.

Germline CDR1 MNHEY, CDR2 SMNVEV (reference sequence). Losses at the gene ends were 5 bases for V and 4 bases for J; bases not matched to a gene: 6. The CDR3 sequence is 14 residues long. Seattle participants joined during active infection and were tracked over time. Original processing notes: From reference gene primer amplification, estimates of nucleated cell counts were derived. The protocol was immunoSEQ multiplex PCR, while the TCRdb copy is restricted to in-frame clones and leaves out a portion. That table furnishes V, J and clone size, whereas the DNA furnished D and trimming. The table includes around 300,000 clones, more than 80% detected once.

The specimen was peripheral blood. The receptor was derived from a woman in her twenties or thirties with COVID-19, enrolled during active disease. The chain joins TRBV27 to TRBJ1-2; 8 bases map to TRBD1. This CDR3 reads CASSAGQGVYGYTF. CDR3 nucleotides: TGTGCCAGCAGTGCCGGACAGGGCGTCTATGGCTACACCTTC.